One sample yielded the 17 T cell receptor beta chains listed below, sequenced in a study of cytomegalovirus exposure and HLA in healthy donors. Clones were read by immunoSEQ multiplex PCR, and TCRdb kept only the in-frame ones, dropping some. The sample lists 150,000 or so clones; 80% to 90% were seen once. Sequencing input: PBMCs. These TCRs come from a young woman in good health and CMV-seropositive.

The gene calls are TRBV5-4 and TRBJ1-4; D uncertain. The CDR3 has 14 amino acids. Germline assignment: CDR1 SGHNT and CDR2 YYREEE (reference sequence). V was cut by 0 bases and J by 8 bases, with 11 bases left in between. The CDR3 nucleotides are TGTGCCAGCAGCTTGGCCGGGAGACAAGAAAAACTGTTTTTT. Its protein product is CASSLAGRQEKLFF.

This clone was seen a handful of times. The chain joins TRBV2 to TRBJ1-1; 9 positions agree with TRBD1. Losses at the gene ends were 4 bases for V and 5 bases for J; bases not matched to a gene: 8. The CDR3 covers 15 residues. The germline V gene has CDR1 SNHLY and CDR2 FYNNEI. In nucleotides, the CDR3 is TGTGCCAGCAGTGCCCGGGACAGGGTTAATACTGAAGCTTTCTTT. Translated: CASSARDRVNTEAFF.

The chain joins TRBV9 to TRBJ2-5; 7 bases are shared with TRBD2. J was trimmed by 2 bases and V by 3 bases; bases with no gene match: 10. The CDR3 loop spans 16 amino acids. Germline V gives CDR1 SGDLS, CDR2 YYNGEE. CDR3 sequence (DNA): TGTGCCAGCAGCGGTAGCTTCGGCGGGGGTCAAGAGACCCAGTACTTC. Encoded protein: CASSGSFGGGQETQYF.

DNA for the CDR3: TGTGCCACCGATAACCGGCTAGCGGGGGGGGAGGGCCAAGAGACCCAGTACTTC. Translated: CATDNRLAGGEGQETQYF. The V gene is TRBV2, the J gene TRBJ2-5, with 12 bases lining up with TRBD2. Germline V gene lookup returns CDR1 SNHLY and CDR2 FYNNEI. CDR3 length equals 18 residues. V shed 10 bases and J 1 base; nucleotides not matched to a gene: 16.

This chain links TRBV5-4 with TRBJ2-3; 9 nucleotides align to TRBD2. The germline gives CDR1 SGHNT, CDR2 YYREEE (reference sequence). V lost 0 bases to trimming and J lost 0 bases; unmatched junction nucleotides: 5. This CDR3 comprises 17 residues. The CDR3 coding sequence is TGTGCCAGCAGCTTGGCCCCGCGGGGGGGGAGCACAGATACGCAGTATTTT. Translating it yields CASSLAPRGGSTDTQYF.

This chain joins TRBV7-9 and TRBJ2-5; a weak D match, TRBD2 (6 bases). CDR1 and CDR2 (germline): SEHNR, FQNEAQ (reference sequence). This CDR3 contains 14 residues. Deletions cut 5 bases from V and 1 base from J, with 11 bases between. The CDR3 loop reads CASSGGTAQETQYF. CDR3 DNA: TGTGCCAGCAGCGGCGGGACTGCCCAAGAGACCCAGTACTTC.

The chain couples TRBV28 to TRBJ1-1, with D tentatively TRBD1 (5 bases). V shed 4 bases and J shed 1 base, with 13 bases lying between them. The CDR3 loop spans 15 amino acids. CDR1 is MDHEN and CDR2 is SYDVKM in the germline V gene. DNA for the CDR3: TGTGCCAGCAGTTCTACAGGTGTACCGAACACTGAAGCTTTCTTT. It is translated as CASSSTGVPNTEAFF. The whole variable domain, filled in from reference TRBV28 and TRBJ1-1, reads DVKVTQSSRYLVKRTGEKVFLECVQDMDHENMFWYRQDPGLGLRLIYFSYDVKMKEKGDIPEGYSVSREKKERFSLILESASTNQTSMYLCASSSTGVPNTEAFFGQGTRLTVV.

V gene TRBV30 combines with J gene TRBJ2-5, with 12 bases that match TRBD2. CDR3 length equals 15 residues. The trim removed 2 bases at V and 1 base at J, leaving 2 bases unmatched. The germline CDR1 and CDR2 sequences are GTSNPN and SVGIG (reference sequence). The CDR3 sequence: CAWSRTSGAQETQYF. The CDR3 DNA follows: TGTGCCTGGAGTCGGACTAGCGGGGCCCAAGAGACCCAGTACTTC.

The gene calls are TRBV5-6 and TRBJ2-1; D possibly corresponds to TRBD2 (7 bases). This CDR3 has 14 residues. Germline assignment: CDR1 SGHDT and CDR2 YYEEEE. V was pared by 0 bases and J by 7 bases, with 11 bases between. The CDR3 DNA sequence: TGTGCCAGCAGCTTGGGCGGGGGCCTTAATGAGCAGTTCTTC. This sequence encodes CASSLGGGLNEQFF.

V gene TRBV11-2 combines with J gene TRBJ2-7, with 14 bases identical to TRBD2. Germline assignment: CDR1 SGHAT and CDR2 FQNNGV. Trimming cost V 6 bases and J 5 bases; bases outside gene matches: 9. This CDR3 is 16 amino acids long. Here the CDR3 DNA reads TGTGCCAGCAGACGATCGGGACTAGCGGGGGCACACGAGCAGTACTTC. Translated: CASRRSGLAGAHEQYF.

This clone came up once. V is TRBV27 and J is TRBJ1-2; no definite D call. Per germline, CDR1 MNHEY and CDR2 SMNVEV (reference sequence). This CDR3 region has 15 residues. Trimming left V 8 bases short and J 4 bases short, with 20 bases between. CDR3 residues: CASVSFAGAFYGYTF. In DNA form, the CDR3 reads TGTGCCAGCGTATCCTTTGCGGGCGCGTTCTATGGCTACACCTTC.

This chain connects TRBV21-1 to TRBJ2-3; TRBD2 is the table's D call and was not checked against the DNA. TRBV21-1 is marked as a pseudogene. The CDR3 contains 22 residues. The CDR3 loop reads CASSKVCLRGLAGGSDTDTQYF. The DNA for the CDR3 is TGTGCCAGCAGCAAAGTCTGTCTTAGGGGACTAGCGGGGGGCTCCGACACAGATACGCAGTATTTT.

This clone has ten or more counts. This chain joins TRBV7-9 and TRBJ1-6, with TRBD1 matching over 9 bases. This CDR3 contains 14 residues. V lost 4 bases, J lost 9 bases, and 4 bases stayed unmatched. CDR1 is SEHNR and CDR2 is FQNEAQ in the germline V gene (reference sequence). CDR3 sequence reads: CASSSPGQGSPLHF. The DNA for the CDR3 is TGTGCCAGCAGCTCACCGGGACAGGGTTCACCCCTCCACTTT.

V is TRBV4-1 and J is TRBJ1-2, with D possibly being TRBD1 (5 bases). CDR1 MGHRA and CDR2 YSYEKL come from the germline V gene. The ends were cut back, 1 base at V and 4 bases at J, with 16 bases in the middle. The CDR3 totals 16 residues. CDR3 sequence (DNA): TGCGCCAGCAGCCAAGTAGTAGCTCAGGGTATCTATGGCTACACCTTC. As protein: CASSQVVAQGIYGYTF.

The J gene is TRBJ2-7, the V gene TRBV29-1; 10 bases are shared with TRBD1. The CDR3 contains 14 residues. CDR1 SQVTM and CDR2 ANQGSEA come from the germline V gene. With V trimmed by 7 bases and J by 4 bases, 10 bases remained unmatched. Here the CDR3 DNA reads TGCAGCGCAACTCCTAGACAGGGGGCGTACGAGCAGTACTTC. Encoded protein: CSATPRQGAYEQYF.

This chain joins TRBV10-2 and TRBJ2-1; TRBD2 aligns across 8 bases. Germline loops: CDR1 WSHSY, CDR2 SAAADI. V trimming: 0 bases; J trimming: 7 bases; junction bases outside the gene matches: 17. The CDR3 has 19 amino acids. The CDR3 protein is CASSESRRGAGEHRNEQFF. In DNA form, the CDR3 reads TGCGCCAGCAGTGAGTCGAGGAGGGGAGCGGGGGAACATAGGAATGAGCAGTTCTTC.

This chain uses TRBV7-9 with TRBJ1-1, with 7 bases that match TRBD1. Germline CDR1 SEHNR, CDR2 FQNEAQ (reference sequence). The CDR3 has 15 residues. Losses at the gene ends were 5 bases for V and 3 bases for J; bases not matched to a gene: 9. CDR3 sequence: CASSQHVTGYTEAFF. CDR3 DNA: TGTGCCAGCAGCCAACATGTGACAGGGTACACTGAAGCTTTCTTT.